This TCR beta chain was profiled in a study of regulatory T cells in long-lasting Graves disease. Study details: Newly diagnosed Graves' patients had taken antithyroid drugs under 3 months.

Comments on this clonotype: One end of the junction fails to match germline, which may point to a read error.

In germline, CDR1 is KGHDR, CDR2 SFDVKD. The CDR3 extends over 15 amino acids. Libraries of TCR beta came from iRepertoire HTBI primers plus Arm-PCR of CDR3 regions. MiXCR was run by TCRdb on the multiplex PCR reads, yielding one entry per CDR3 protein. The sample carries 500,000 or so distinct CDR3 sequences, roughly 15% recorded once. This sample's time point: newly diagnosed GD, antithyroid drugs for less than 3 months. Following extraction of RNA from PBMCs, that RNA was used to make the TCR library. By American Thyroid Association guidelines, Graves' disease was diagnosed in the cohort. Recruitment took place at an endocrinology department in Xi'an, China. These data were likewise used in another study, on T cells in Graves' hyperthyroidism and ophthalmopathy. That study reports: Researchers ran a first-round RT-PCR on the TCR CDR3 using the HTBI primer set.

This receptor was taken from a man aged 35 to 55 with Graves disease. This sample comprised peripheral blood mononuclear cells (PBMCs), obtained at new diagnosis, from a patient treated with antithyroid drugs. The chain has TRBV24-1 and TRBJ2-3; 7 positions match TRBD1. CDR3 region: CAASDLAGGSNTQYF. The DNA for the CDR3 is TGTGCCGCCAGTGATTTAGCAGGGGGATCGAATACGCAGTATTTT.